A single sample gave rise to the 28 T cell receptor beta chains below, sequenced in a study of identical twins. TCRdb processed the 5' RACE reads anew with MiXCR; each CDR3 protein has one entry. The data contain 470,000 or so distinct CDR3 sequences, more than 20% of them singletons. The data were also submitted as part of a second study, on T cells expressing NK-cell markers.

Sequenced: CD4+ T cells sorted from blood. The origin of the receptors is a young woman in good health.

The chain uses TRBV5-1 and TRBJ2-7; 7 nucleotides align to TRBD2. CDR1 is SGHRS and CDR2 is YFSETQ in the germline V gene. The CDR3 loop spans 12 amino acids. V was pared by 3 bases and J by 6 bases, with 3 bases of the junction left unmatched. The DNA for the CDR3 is TGCGCCAGCAGCTGGGGGGAGGGCGAGCAGTACTTC. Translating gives CASSWGEGEQYF.

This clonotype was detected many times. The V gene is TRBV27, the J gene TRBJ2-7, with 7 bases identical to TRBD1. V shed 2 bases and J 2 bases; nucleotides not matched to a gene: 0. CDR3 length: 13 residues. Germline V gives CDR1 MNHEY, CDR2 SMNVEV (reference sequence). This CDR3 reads CASSLQGAYEQYF. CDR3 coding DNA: TGTGCCAGCAGTTTACAGGGGGCCTACGAGCAGTACTTC.

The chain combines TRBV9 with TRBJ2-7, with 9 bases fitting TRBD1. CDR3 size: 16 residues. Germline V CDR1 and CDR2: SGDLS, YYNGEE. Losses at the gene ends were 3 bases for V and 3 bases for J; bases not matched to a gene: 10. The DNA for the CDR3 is TGTGCCAGCAGCGCGGGCCACCGGGACAGGGTCTACGAGCAGTACTTC. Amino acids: CASSAGHRDRVYEQYF.

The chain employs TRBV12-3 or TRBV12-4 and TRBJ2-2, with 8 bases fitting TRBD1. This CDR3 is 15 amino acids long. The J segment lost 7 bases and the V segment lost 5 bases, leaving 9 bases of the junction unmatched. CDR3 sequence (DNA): TGTGCCAGCAGTGGTAGACAGGGGAGGATCGGGGAGCTGTTTTTT. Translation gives CASSGRQGRIGELFF.

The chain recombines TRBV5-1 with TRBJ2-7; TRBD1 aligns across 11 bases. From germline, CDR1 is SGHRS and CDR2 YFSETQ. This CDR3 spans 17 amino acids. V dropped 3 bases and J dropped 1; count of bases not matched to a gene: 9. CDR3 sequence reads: CASSSGPGTGGSYEQYF. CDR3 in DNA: TGCGCCAGCAGCTCTGGGCCGGGGACAGGGGGATCCTACGAGCAGTACTTC.

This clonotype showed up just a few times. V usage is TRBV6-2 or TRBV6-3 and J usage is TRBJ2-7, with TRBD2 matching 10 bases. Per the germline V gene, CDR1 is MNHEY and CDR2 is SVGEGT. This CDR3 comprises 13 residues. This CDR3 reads CALSSGSSYEQYF. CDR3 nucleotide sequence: TGTGCGCTTTCTAGCGGGAGTTCCTACGAGCAGTACTTC.

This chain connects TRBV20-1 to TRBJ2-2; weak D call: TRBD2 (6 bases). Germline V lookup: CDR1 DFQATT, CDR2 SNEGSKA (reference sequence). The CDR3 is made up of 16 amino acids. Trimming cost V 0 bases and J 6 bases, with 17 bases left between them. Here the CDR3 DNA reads TGCAGTGCTAGAGATAGGAGGACGGGAGTCGCCGGGGAGCTGTTTTTT. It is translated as CSARDRRTGVAGELFF.

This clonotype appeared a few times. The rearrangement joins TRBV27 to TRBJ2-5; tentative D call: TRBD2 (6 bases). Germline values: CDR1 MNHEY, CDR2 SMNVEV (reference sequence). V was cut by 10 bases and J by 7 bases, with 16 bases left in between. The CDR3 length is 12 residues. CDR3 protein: CATSGGTGTQYF. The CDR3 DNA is TGTGCCACCTCCGGGGGTACGGGGACCCAGTACTTC.

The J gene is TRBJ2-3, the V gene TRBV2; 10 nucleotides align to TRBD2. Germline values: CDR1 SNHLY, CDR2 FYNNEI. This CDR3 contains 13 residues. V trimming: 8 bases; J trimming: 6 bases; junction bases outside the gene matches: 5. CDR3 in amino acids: CASCKREGDTQYF. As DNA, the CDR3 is TGTGCCAGCTGTAAGCGGGAGGGGGATACGCAGTATTTT.

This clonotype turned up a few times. The CDR3 protein is CSAPFWTGSSYEQYF. DNA for the CDR3: TGCAGTGCCCCTTTCTGGACAGGGAGCTCCTACGAGCAGTACTTC. The chain couples TRBV20-1 to TRBJ2-7; 8 nucleotides match TRBD1. This CDR3 has 15 amino acids. Germline CDR1 and CDR2: DFQATT and SNEGSKA (reference sequence). V shed 6 bases, J shed 0 bases, and the junction held 10 bases outside the gene matches.

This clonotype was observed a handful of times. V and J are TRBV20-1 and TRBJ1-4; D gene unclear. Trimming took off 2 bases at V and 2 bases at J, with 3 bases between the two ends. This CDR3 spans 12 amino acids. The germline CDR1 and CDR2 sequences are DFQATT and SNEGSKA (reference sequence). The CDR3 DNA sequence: TGCAGTGCTAGACGGACTAATGAAAAACTGTTTTTT. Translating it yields CSARRTNEKLFF.

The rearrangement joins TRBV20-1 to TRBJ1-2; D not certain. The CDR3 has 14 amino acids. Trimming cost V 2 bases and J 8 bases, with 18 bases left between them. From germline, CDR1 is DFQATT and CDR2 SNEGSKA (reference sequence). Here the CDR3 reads CSARKDGARGGYTF. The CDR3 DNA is TGCAGTGCTAGAAAGGACGGAGCCCGAGGGGGCTACACCTTC.

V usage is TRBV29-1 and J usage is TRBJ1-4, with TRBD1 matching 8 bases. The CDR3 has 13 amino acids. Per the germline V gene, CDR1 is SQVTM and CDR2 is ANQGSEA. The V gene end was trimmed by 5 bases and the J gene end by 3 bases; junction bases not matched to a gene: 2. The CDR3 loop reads CSVRQGSNEKLFF. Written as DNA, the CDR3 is TGCAGCGTTAGACAGGGGTCTAATGAAAAACTGTTTTTT.

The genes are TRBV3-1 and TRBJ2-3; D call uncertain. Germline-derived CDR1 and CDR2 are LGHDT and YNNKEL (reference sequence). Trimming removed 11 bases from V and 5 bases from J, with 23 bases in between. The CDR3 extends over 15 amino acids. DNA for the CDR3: TGTGCCTCCTCCCTTTTAGCCCTGGGAATAGATACGCAGTATTTT. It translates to CASSLLALGIDTQYF.

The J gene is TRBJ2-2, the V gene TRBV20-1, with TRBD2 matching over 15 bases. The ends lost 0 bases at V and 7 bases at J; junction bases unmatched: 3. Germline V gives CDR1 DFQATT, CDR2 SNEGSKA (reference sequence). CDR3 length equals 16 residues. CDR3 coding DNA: TGCAGTGCTAGAGATCGGGGACTAGCGGGAGGCGGGGAGCTGTTTTTT. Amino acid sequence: CSARDRGLAGGGELFF.

The CDR3 here is CASSFPGLAGVGETQYF. The CDR3 DNA is TGTGCCAGCAGTTTCCCGGGACTAGCGGGAGTAGGGGAGACCCAGTACTTC. This chain uses TRBV27 with TRBJ2-5; 14 bases are a match to TRBD2. Germline values: CDR1 MNHEY, CDR2 SMNVEV (reference sequence). V trimming: 3 bases; J trimming: 5 bases; junction bases outside the gene matches: 8. The length of the CDR3 is 17 residues.

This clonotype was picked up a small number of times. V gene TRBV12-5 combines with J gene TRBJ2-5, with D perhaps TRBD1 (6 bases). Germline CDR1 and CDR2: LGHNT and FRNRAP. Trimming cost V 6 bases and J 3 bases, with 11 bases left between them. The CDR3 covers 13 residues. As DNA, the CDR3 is TGTGCTAGTGGGACCGGGACAAAAGAGACCCAGTACTTC. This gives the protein CASGTGTKETQYF.

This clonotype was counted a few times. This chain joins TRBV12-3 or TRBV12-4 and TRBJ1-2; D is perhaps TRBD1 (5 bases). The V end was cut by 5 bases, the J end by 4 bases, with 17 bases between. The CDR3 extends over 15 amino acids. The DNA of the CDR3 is TGTGCCAGCAGTCATCACAGGCGTCTCGGCTATGGCTACACCTTC. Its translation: CASSHHRRLGYGYTF.

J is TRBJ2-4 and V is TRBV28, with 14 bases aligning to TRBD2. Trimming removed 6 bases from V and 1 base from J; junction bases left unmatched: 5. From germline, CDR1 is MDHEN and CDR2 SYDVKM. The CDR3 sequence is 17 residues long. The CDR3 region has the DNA TGTGCCAGCAGGACTAGCGGGAGGGCCCGGGCCAAAAACATTCAGTACTTC. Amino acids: CASRTSGRARAKNIQYF. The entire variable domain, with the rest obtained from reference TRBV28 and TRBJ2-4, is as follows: DVKVTQSSRYLVKRTGEKVFLECVQDMDHENMFWYRQDPGLGLRLIYFSYDVKMKEKGDIPEGYSVSREKKERFSLILESASTNQTSMYLCASRTSGRARAKNIQYFGAGTRLSVL.

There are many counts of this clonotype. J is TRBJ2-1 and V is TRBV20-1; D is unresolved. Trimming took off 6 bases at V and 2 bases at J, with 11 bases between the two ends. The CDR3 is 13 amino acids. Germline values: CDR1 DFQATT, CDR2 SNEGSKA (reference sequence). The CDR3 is CSARRIPYNEQFF. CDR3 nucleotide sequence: TGCAGTGCCCGGAGAATCCCCTACAATGAGCAGTTCTTC.

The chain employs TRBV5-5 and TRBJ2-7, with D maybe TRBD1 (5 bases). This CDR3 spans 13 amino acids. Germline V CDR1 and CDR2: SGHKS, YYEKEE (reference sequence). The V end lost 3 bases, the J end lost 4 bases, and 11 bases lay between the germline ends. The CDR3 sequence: CASSWGDRYEQYF. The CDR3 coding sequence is TGTGCCAGCAGCTGGGGTGACAGATACGAGCAGTACTTC.

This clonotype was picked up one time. The CDR3, as DNA: TGTGCCACCGAACCCCCTCTGGGGACGGGGGCCGGGGAGCTGTTTTTT. Protein sequence: CATEPPLGTGAGELFF. The chain employs TRBV15 and TRBJ2-2, with D possibly matching TRBD2 (6 bases). V was shortened by 8 bases and J by 6 bases, with 22 bases between the two germline ends. The germline V gene has CDR1 LNHNV and CDR2 YYDKDF (reference sequence). The CDR3 length is 16 residues.

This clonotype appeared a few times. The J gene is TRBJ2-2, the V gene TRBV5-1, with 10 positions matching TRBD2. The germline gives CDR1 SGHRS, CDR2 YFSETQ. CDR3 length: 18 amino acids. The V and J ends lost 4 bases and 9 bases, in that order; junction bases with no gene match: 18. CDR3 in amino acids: CASSPTSLTSGKGRELFF. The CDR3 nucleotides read TGCGCCAGCAGCCCTACTTCTCTTACTAGCGGGAAAGGCAGGGAGCTGTTTTTT.

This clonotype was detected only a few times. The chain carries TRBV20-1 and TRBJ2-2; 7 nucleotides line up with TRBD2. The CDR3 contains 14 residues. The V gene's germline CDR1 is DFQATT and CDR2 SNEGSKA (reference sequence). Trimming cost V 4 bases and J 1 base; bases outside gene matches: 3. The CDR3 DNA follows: TGCAGTGCTAAGGAGCGGGGGAACACCGGGGAGCTGTTTTTT. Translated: CSAKERGNTGELFF.

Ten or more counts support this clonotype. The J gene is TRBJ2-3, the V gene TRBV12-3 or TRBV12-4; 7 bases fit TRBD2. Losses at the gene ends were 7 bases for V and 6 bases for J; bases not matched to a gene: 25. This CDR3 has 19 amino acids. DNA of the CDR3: TGTGCCAGCACCTCCCAACTAGCGATTAAGCTGACATCCGGGGATACGCAGTATTTT. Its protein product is CASTSQLAIKLTSGDTQYF.

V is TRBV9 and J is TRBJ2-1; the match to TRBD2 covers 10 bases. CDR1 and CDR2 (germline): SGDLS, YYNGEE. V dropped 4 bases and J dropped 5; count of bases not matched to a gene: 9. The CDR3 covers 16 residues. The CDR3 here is CASSPRSGRGNNEQFF. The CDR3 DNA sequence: TGTGCCAGCAGCCCCCGGAGCGGGAGGGGGAACAATGAGCAGTTCTTC.

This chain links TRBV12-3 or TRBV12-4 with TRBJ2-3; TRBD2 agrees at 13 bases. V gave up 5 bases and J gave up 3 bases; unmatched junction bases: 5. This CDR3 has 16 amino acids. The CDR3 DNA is TGTGCCAGCAGTCCCATGACTAGCGGGGGGACAGATACGCAGTATTTT. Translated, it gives CASSPMTSGGTDTQYF.

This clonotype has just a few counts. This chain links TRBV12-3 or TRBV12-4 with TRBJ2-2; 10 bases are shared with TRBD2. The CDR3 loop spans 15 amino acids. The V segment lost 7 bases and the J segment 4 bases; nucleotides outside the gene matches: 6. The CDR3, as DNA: TGTGCCAGCATTATTCGACTAGCGGGCACCGGGGAGCTGTTTTTT. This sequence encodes CASIIRLAGTGELFF.